One T cell receptor (beta chain) is described in this entry. The PCR had 60 Vbeta and 13 Jbeta primers. Methods used by the authors: Roughly 11 million shared chains were among the 65 million to 85 million unique TCR beta chains that a later analysis counted. TCRdb's table, derived via immunoSEQ multiplex PCR, lists solely in-frame clones and lacks some. V, J and clone size derive from that table, while D and trimming were established from the DNA sequence. The table includes roughly 170,000 clones, about 72% detected once. Germline CDR1 is LNHDA and CDR2 is SQIVND (reference sequence). Losses at the gene ends were 10 bases for V and 2 bases for J; bases not matched to a gene: 13. CDR3 length equals 15 residues. The sample is drawn from a study of cytomegalovirus exposure and HLA in healthy donors.

The material sequenced was PBMCs. The chain is built from TRBV19 and TRBJ2-5; TRBD1 matches at 7 bases. The TCR sequence derives from a girl under 18 in good health and CMV-seronegative. The CDR3 nucleotides are TGTGCCACCTCGCTAGACAGGGCAGCTCAAGAGACCCAGTACTTC. Amino acid sequence: CATSLDRAAQETQYF.